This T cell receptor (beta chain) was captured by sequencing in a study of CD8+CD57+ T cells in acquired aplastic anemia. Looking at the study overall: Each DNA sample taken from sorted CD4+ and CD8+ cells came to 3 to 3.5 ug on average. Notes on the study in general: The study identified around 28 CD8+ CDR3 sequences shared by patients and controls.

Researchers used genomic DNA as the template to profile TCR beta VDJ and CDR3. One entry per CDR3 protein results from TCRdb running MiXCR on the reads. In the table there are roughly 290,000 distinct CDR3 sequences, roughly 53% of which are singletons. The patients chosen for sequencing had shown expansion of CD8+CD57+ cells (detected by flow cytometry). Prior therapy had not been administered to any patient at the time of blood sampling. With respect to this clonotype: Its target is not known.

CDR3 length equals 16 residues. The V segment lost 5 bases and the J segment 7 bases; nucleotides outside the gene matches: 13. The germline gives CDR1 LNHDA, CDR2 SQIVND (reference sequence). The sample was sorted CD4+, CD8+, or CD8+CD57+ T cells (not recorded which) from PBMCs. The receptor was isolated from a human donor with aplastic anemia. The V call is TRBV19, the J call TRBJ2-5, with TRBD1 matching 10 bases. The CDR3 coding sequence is TGTGCCAGTAGTCTGACCTGGACAGGGGGAGGGCGGACCCAGTACTTC. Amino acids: CASSLTWTGGGRTQYF.